This T cell receptor beta chain originates from a study of PD-1 blockade in classical Hodgkin lymphoma. Regarding the study as a whole: Baseline TCR diversity was reportedly lower in newly diagnosed patients than in healthy donors. It was reported as lower still in relapsed/refractory patients. Undefined causes, possibly disease activity or prior therapy, underlie the repertoire differences.

Some clones are missing from TCRdb's copy, which holds only in-frame ones; the method was immunoSEQ multiplex PCR. The data show roughly 21,000 clones, around 87% seen once. This CDR3 spans 13 amino acids. V lost 3 bases to trimming and J lost 4 bases, with 9 bases between them. Germline CDR1 SEHNR, CDR2 FQNEAQ (reference sequence). As concerns this clone: Its target is not known.

Time point noted: newly diagnosed, previously untreated cHL patient sample. Researchers pulled CD8+ T cells out of thawed PBMCs using magnetic negative selection. It was PBMCs in newly diagnosed, untreated classical Hodgkin lymphoma that served as comparison. Sequencing was done on a sample of CD8+ T cells from blood. This chain links TRBV7-9 with TRBJ1-2; tentative D call: TRBD1 (6 bases). The receptor's source is a human donor with classical Hodgkin lymphoma. The CDR3 reads CASSFGQIYGYTF. As DNA, the CDR3 is TGTGCCAGCAGCTTTGGACAGATCTATGGCTACACCTTC.